The entry that follows covers one T cell receptor beta chain sequence. These data belong to a study of T cells expressing NK-cell markers. The germline gives CDR1 MNHNS, CDR2 SASEGT. CDR3 length: 17 amino acids. What made the TCR beta cDNA was 5'RACE template switching with UMIs. TCRdb re-called the 5' RACE reads; every CDR3 protein appears as one record, without DNA. This repertoire comprises about 170,000 distinct CDR3 sequences; its ten largest clones make up 20% to 25%. The origin of this receptor is a man aged 18-69 years in good health. The genes are TRBV6-1 and TRBJ2-7; TCRdb picks TRBD2, but there is no DNA to check that call. Sequencing was done on a sample of blood T cells: a sorted CD56 or NKG2C T cell subset, CD4+ or CD8+ T cells, or bulk PBMC T cells (not recorded which). CDR3: CASSPGLAGGNPYEQYF.